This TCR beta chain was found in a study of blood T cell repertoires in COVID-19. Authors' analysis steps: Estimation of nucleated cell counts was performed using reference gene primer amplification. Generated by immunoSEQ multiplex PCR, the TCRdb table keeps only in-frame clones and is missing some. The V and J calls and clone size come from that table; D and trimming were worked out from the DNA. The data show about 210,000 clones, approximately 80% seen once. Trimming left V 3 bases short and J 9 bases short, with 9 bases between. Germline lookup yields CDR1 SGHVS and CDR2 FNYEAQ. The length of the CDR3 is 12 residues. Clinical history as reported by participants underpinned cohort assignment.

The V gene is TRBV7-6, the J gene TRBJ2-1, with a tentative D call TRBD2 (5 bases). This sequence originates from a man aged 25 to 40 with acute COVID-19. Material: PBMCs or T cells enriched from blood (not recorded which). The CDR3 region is CASSLTGSEQFF. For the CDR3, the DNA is TGTGCCAGCAGCTTGACGGGATCTGAGCAGTTCTTC.